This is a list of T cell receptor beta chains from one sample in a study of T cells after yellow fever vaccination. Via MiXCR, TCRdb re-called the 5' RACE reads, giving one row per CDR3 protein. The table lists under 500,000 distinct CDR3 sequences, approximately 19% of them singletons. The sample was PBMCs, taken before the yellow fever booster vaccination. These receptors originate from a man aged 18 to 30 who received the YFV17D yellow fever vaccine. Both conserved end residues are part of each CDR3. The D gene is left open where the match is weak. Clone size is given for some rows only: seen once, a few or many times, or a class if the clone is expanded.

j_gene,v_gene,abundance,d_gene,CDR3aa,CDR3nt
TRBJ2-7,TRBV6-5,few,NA,CASSYSPSYEQYF,TGTGCCAGCAGTTACTCCCCTTCCTACGAGCAGTACTTC
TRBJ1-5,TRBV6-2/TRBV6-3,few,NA,CASSSWGNQPQHF,TGTGCCAGCAGCTCTTGGGGCAATCAGCCCCAGCATTTT
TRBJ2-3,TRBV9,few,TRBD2,CASSSGGLSDTQYF,TGTGCCAGCAGTAGCGGGGGCCTATCAGATACGCAGTATTTT
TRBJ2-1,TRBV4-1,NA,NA,CASSLADSSYNEQFF,TGCGCCAGCAGCCTAGCGGACAGCTCCTACAATGAGCAGTTCTTC
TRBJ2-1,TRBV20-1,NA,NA,CSARPLAASGFYNEQFF,TGCAGTGCTCGTCCCCTAGCAGCCTCAGGATTCTACAATGAGCAGTTCTTC
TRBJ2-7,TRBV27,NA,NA,CASSDSSIEQYF,TGTGCCAGCTCGGACAGCTCTATCGAGCAGTACTTC
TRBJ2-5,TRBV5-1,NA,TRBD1,CASSTQGAGSGETQYF,TGCGCCAGCAGCACTCAGGGGGCGGGGTCCGGAGAGACCCAGTACTTC
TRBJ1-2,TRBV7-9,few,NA,CASSTGVGGGRGYTF,TGTGCCAGCAGCACAGGCGTCGGGGGAGGCAGAGGCTACACCTTC
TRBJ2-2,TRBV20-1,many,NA,CSARVPWEERGELFF,TGCAGTGCTAGAGTACCCTGGGAAGAACGCGGGGAGCTGTTTTTT
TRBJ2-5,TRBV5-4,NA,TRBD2,CASSPEVAGEETQYF,TGTGCCAGCAGCCCTGAGGTAGCGGGGGAAGAGACCCAGTACTTC
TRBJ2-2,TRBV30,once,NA,CAWKAGLNTGELFF,TGTGCCTGGAAAGCAGGGCTGAACACCGGGGAGCTGTTTTTT
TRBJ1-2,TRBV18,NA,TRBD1,CASSGTDGYTF,TGTGCCAGCTCAGGGACAGATGGCTACACCTTC
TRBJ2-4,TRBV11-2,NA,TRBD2,CASSRGGHIQYF,TGTGCCAGCAGCCGCGGGGGGCACATTCAGTACTTC
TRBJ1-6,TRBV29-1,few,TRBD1,CSAGQGDNSPLHF,TGCAGCGCGGGACAGGGTGATAATTCACCCCTCCACTTT
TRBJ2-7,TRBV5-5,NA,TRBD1,CASRHRDSQDEQYF,TGTGCCAGCAGACATCGGGACAGTCAGGACGAGCAGTACTTC
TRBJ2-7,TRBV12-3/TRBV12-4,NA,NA,CASSRLVRSYEQYF,TGTGCCAGCAGTCGACTAGTCCGCTCCTACGAGCAGTACTTC
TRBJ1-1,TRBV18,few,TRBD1,CASSSLDRWLNTEAFF,TGTGCCAGCTCATCCTTGGACAGGTGGTTGAACACTGAAGCTTTCTTT